The rows below give T cell receptor beta chains drawn from one sample of a study of Ad26.COV2.S vaccination and SARS-CoV-2 variants. Measured with immunoSEQ multiplex PCR; TCRdb has only the in-frame clones, and not every one. Among some 500,000 clones listed, roughly 89% were seen once. The sequenced sample was peripheral blood, obtained in a trial of Ad26.COV2.S vaccine versus placebo. All receptors come from a person between 18 and 59 years old who received the Ad26.COV2.S COVID-19 vaccine or a placebo. CDR3s include the opening cysteine and the closing phenylalanine or tryptophan. Fields, in order: J gene, V gene, D gene, clone size, CDR3 protein, CDR3 DNA. The D gene is left open where the match is weak. Rows may omit the clone size; those that give it use once, few, many or a size class.

j_call: TRBJ2-2
v_call: TRBV3-1/TRBV3-2
d_call: .
clone_size: .
cdr3_aa: CASSQAMGRAGELFF
cdr3_nt: TGTGCCAGCAGCCAAGCGATGGGAAGGGCCGGGGAGCTGTTTTTT

j_call: TRBJ2-3
v_call: TRBV9
d_call: TRBD1
clone_size: .
cdr3_aa: CASSPRDRAWDTQYF
cdr3_nt: TGTGCCAGCAGCCCTCGGGACAGGGCGTGGGATACGCAGTATTTT

j_call: TRBJ1-1
v_call: TRBV18
d_call: .
clone_size: .
cdr3_aa: CASSPQTPEAFF
cdr3_nt: TGTGCCAGCTCACCACAGACACCCGAAGCTTTCTTT

j_call: TRBJ2-1
v_call: TRBV9
d_call: .
clone_size: .
cdr3_aa: CASSVADYNEQFF
cdr3_nt: TGTGCCAGCAGCGTAGCCGACTACAATGAGCAGTTCTTC

j_call: TRBJ1-2
v_call: TRBV20-1
d_call: .
clone_size: .
cdr3_aa: CSASLPGNYGYTF
cdr3_nt: TGCAGTGCTAGTCTTCCAGGGAACTATGGCTACACCTTC

j_call: TRBJ1-1
v_call: TRBV2
d_call: .
clone_size: .
cdr3_aa: CAGEDGSLGGTEAFF
cdr3_nt: TGTGCCGGGGAGGACGGCTCTCTGGGGGGGACTGAAGCTTTCTTT

j_call: TRBJ2-1
v_call: TRBV7-9
d_call: .
clone_size: once
cdr3_aa: CASAVFSYNEQFF
cdr3_nt: TGTGCCAGTGCCGTGTTTTCCTACAATGAGCAGTTCTTC

j_call: TRBJ2-1
v_call: TRBV5-4
d_call: .
clone_size: .
cdr3_aa: CASSSYGRGGNEQFF
cdr3_nt: TGTGCCAGCAGCTCGTATGGGCGAGGTGGAAATGAGCAGTTCTTC

j_call: TRBJ2-5
v_call: TRBV15
d_call: .
clone_size: .
cdr3_aa: CATSREREEGETQYF
cdr3_nt: TGTGCCACCAGCAGAGAGAGGGAAGAAGGAGAGACCCAGTACTTC

j_call: TRBJ1-6
v_call: TRBV10-1
d_call: .
clone_size: few
cdr3_aa: CASREDPGTPDSPLHF
cdr3_nt: TGCGCCAGCAGGGAGGACCCCGGGACACCCGATTCACCCCTCCACTTT

j_call: TRBJ1-6
v_call: TRBV4-1
d_call: .
clone_size: few
cdr3_aa: CASSQGGGRRPNSPLHF
cdr3_nt: TGCGCCAGCAGCCAGGGAGGGGGGAGGCGACCTAATTCACCCCTCCACTTT

j_call: TRBJ2-7
v_call: TRBV6-2/TRBV6-3
d_call: .
clone_size: .
cdr3_aa: CASSLAFRVSEQYF
cdr3_nt: TGTGCCAGCAGTTTGGCTTTTAGGGTCTCCGAGCAGTACTTC

j_call: TRBJ1-2
v_call: TRBV6-6
d_call: TRBD1
clone_size: .
cdr3_aa: CASRPSTGNYGYTF
cdr3_nt: TGTGCCAGCAGACCCTCGACAGGGAACTATGGCTACACCTTC

j_call: TRBJ1-1
v_call: TRBV12-3/TRBV12-4
d_call: .
clone_size: .
cdr3_aa: CASTTGTSTEAFF
cdr3_nt: TGTGCCAGCACTACCGGGACGTCCACTGAAGCTTTCTTT

j_call: TRBJ1-1
v_call: TRBV5-5
d_call: .
clone_size: .
cdr3_aa: CASSLAGSMNTEAFF
cdr3_nt: TGTGCCAGCAGCTTGGCCGGGAGCATGAACACTGAAGCTTTCTTT

j_call: TRBJ2-5
v_call: TRBV5-1
d_call: TRBD2
clone_size: few
cdr3_aa: CASSWASGGAETQYF
cdr3_nt: TGCGCCAGCAGCTGGGCTAGCGGGGGGGCCGAGACCCAGTACTTC